The following is a TCR beta chain sequence with its context. Per germline, CDR1 MNHNS and CDR2 SASEGT. There are 16 residues in the CDR3. The V gene lost 0 bases and the J gene lost 3 bases, with 14 bases spanning the gap. Some clones are missing from TCRdb's copy, which holds only in-frame ones; the method was immunoSEQ multiplex PCR. The sample lists fewer than 200,000 clones; approximately 83% were seen once. This entry belongs to a study of blood T cell repertoires in COVID-19. The specimen was peripheral blood. The TCR comes from a man between 70 and 80 years old with active or convalescent COVID-19. The V gene is TRBV6-1, the J gene TRBJ1-1; no firm D call. CDR3 residues: CASSEAHPGLDTEAFF. In nucleotides, the CDR3 is TGTGCCAGCAGTGAAGCGCACCCGGGTCTGGACACTGAAGCTTTCTTT.